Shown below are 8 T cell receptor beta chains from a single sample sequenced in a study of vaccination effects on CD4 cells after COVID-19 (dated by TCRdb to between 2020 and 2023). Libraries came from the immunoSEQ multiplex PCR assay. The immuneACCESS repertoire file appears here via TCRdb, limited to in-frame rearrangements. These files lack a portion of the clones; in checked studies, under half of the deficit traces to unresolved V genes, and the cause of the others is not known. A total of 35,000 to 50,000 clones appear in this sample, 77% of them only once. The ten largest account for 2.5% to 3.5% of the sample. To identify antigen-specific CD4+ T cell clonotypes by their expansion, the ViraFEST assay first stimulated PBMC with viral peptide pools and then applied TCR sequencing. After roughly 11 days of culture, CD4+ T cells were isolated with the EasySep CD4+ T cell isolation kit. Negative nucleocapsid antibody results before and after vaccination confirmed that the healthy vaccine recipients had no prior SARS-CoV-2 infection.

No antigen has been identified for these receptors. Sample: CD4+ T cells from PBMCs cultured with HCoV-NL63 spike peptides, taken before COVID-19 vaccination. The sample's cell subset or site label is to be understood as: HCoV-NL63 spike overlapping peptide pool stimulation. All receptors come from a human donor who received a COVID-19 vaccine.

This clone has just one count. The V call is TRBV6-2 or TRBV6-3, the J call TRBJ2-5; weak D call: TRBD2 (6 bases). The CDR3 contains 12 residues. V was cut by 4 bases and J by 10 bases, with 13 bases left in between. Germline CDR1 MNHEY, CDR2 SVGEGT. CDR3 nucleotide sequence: TGTGCCAGCAGTTTCCCTGGGCGGGGCCAGTACTTC. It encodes CASSFPGRGQYF.

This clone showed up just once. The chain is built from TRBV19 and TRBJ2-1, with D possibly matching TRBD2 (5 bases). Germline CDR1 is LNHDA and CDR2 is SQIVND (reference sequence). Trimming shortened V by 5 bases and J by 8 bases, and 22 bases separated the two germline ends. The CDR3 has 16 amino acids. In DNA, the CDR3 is TGTGCCAGTAGTCGCACTCTGGCGGGCCATCGGGATGAGCAGTTCTTC. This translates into CASSRTLAGHRDEQFF. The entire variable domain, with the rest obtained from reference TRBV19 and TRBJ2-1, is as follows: DGGITQSPKYLFRKEGQNVTLSCEQNLNHDAMYWYRQDPGQGLRLIYYSQIVNDFQKGDIAEGYSVSREKKESFPLTVTSAQKNPTAFYLCASSRTLAGHRDEQFFGPGTRLTVL.

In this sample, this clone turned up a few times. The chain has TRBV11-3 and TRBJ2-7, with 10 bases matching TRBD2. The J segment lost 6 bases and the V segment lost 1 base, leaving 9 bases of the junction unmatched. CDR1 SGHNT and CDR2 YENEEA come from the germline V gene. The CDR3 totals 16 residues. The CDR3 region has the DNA TGTGCCAGCAGCTTAGTGGGTCTAGCGGGGGTGGCCGAGCAGTACGTC. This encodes CASSLVGLAGVAEQYV.

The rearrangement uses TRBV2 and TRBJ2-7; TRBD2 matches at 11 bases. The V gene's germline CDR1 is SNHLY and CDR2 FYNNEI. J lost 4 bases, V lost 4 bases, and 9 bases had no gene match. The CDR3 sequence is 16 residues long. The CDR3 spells CASSGLAGGPSYEQYV. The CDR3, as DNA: TGTGCCAGCAGTGGGCTAGCGGGGGGCCCTTCGTACGAGCAGTACGTC.

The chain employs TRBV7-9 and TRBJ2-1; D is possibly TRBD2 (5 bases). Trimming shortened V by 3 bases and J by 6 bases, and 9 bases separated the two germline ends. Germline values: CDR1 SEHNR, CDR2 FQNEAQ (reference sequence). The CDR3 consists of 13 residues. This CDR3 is CASSFRGPNEQFF. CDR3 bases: TGTGCCAGCAGCTTTCGGGGTCCCAATGAGCAGTTCTTC.

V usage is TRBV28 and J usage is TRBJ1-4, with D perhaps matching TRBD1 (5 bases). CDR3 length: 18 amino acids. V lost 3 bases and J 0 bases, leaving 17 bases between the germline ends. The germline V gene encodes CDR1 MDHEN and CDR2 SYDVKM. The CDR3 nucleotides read TGTGCCAGCAGTTTTCCCGCCGGCTGGGGGGCAACTAATGAAAAACTGTTTTTT. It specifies CASSFPAGWGATNEKLFF.

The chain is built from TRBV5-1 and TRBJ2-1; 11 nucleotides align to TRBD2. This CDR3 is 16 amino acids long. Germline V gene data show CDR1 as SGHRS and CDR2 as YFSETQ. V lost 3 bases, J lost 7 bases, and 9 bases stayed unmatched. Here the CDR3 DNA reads TGCGCCAGCAGCTACTCTAGCGGGGGGCCTAAGAATGAGCAGTTCTTC. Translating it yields CASSYSSGGPKNEQFF.

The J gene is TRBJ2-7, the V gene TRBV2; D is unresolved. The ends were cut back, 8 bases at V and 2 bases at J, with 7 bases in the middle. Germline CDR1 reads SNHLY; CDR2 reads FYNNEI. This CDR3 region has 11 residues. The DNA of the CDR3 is TGTGCCAGCCGGTGGCCCTACGAGCAGTACGTC. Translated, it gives CASRWPYEQYV.